The 30 T cell receptor beta chains below all came from one sample that was sequenced in a study of T cells in Graves' hyperthyroidism and ophthalmopathy. TCR beta CDR3 regions were amplified from RNA transcripts. The HTBI primer set was used in a first-round RT-PCR of the TCR CDR3. In TCRdb, the multiplex PCR reads were re-called with MiXCR into one record per CDR3 protein. The data contain 300,000 to 450,000 distinct CDR3 sequences, 20% to 25% of them seen just once; the ten biggest clones take up less than 75%. Sequencing was done on a sample of blood. The origin of the receptors is a man between 45 and 60 years old with Graves' hyperthyroidism.

The chain has TRBV28 and TRBJ2-5; possibly TRBD1 for D (5 bases). Germline V gene lookup returns CDR1 MDHEN and CDR2 SYDVKM. This CDR3 has 14 residues. V was shortened by 6 bases and J by 5 bases, with 16 bases between the two germline ends. As DNA, the CDR3 is TGTGCCAGCAGGGAAGGGTCAGGGTATGAGACCCAGTACTTC. The encoded protein is CASREGSGYETQYF.

This chain joins TRBV7-2 and TRBJ2-5, with D perhaps matching TRBD2 (7 bases). V was clipped by 8 bases and J by 5 bases, with 18 bases between them. The germline CDR1 and CDR2 sequences are SGHTA and FQGNSA. There are 14 residues in the CDR3. CDR3 region: CASGKGGLGETQYF. CDR3 nucleotides: TGTGCCAGCGGGAAGGGGGGGCTGGGGGAGACCCAGTACTTC. Full variable domain (missing parts from reference TRBV7-2 and TRBJ2-5): GAGVSQSPSNKVTEKGKDVELRCDPISGHTALYWYRQSLGQGLEFLIYFQGNSAPDKSGLPSDRFSAERTGGSVSTLTIQRTQQEDSAVYLCASGKGGLGETQYFGPGTRLLVL.

This clonotype was recorded once. The rearrangement links TRBV27 to TRBJ2-2; D is uncertain. The V end lost 8 bases, the J end lost 4 bases, and 20 bases lay between the germline ends. Germline CDR1 reads MNHEY; CDR2 reads SMNVEV (reference sequence). This CDR3 has 16 amino acids. The CDR3 loop reads CASSPFGTRSTGELFF. The DNA for the CDR3 is TGTGCCAGCTCACCATTCGGAACTCGGAGCACCGGGGAGCTGTTTTTT.

This clonotype occurred a few times. This chain uses TRBV7-2 with TRBJ1-1, with D perhaps matching TRBD1 (5 bases). The CDR3 runs 15 residues. V was pared by 5 bases and J by 0 bases, with 13 bases between. The germline gives CDR1 SGHTA, CDR2 FQGNSA. The CDR3, as DNA: TGTGCCAGCAGCCTCCTCGGGGCCATGAACACTGAAGCTTTCTTT. Its translation: CASSLLGAMNTEAFF.

Many counts were recorded for this clonotype. J is TRBJ2-7 and V is TRBV7-2; 13 nucleotides match TRBD2. The germline V gene has CDR1 SGHTA and CDR2 FQGNSA. This CDR3 contains 17 residues. V lost 4 bases, J lost 6 bases, and 12 bases stayed unmatched. CDR3 amino acids: CASSSSPGLAGVREQYF. CDR3 coding DNA: TGTGCCAGCAGCTCTAGCCCCGGACTAGCGGGAGTTCGCGAGCAGTACTTC.

The chain combines TRBV20-1 with TRBJ2-1; 9 nucleotides line up with TRBD2. The V gene end was trimmed by 5 bases and the J gene end by 10 bases; junction bases not matched to a gene: 12. The CDR3 spans 14 residues. Looked up from germline, CDR1 is DFQATT and CDR2 is SNEGSKA (reference sequence). The CDR3 region is CSAYNLREGREQFF. The CDR3 region has the DNA TGCAGTGCTTATAATCTGCGGGAGGGCCGGGAGCAGTTCTTC.

The chain combines TRBV11-2 with TRBJ2-1; D may be TRBD2 (6 bases). Germline V gene sequence: CDR1 SGHAT, CDR2 FQNNGV. V was cut by 8 bases and J by 5 bases, with 19 bases left in between. The CDR3 sequence is 15 residues long. The CDR3 coding sequence is TGTGCCAGCTACGACCTCGGGACTCTTAACAATGAGCAGTTCTTC. It is translated as CASYDLGTLNNEQFF.

The chain employs TRBV12-5 and TRBJ2-1; TRBD2 aligns across 9 bases. Trimming took 2 bases from V and 8 from J; bases not matched to a gene: 7. The length of the CDR3 is 15 residues. Germline assignment: CDR1 LGHNT and CDR2 FRNRAP. CDR3: CASGLSASGIDEQFF. The CDR3 DNA sequence: TGTGCTAGTGGTTTGTCTGCTAGCGGGATCGATGAGCAGTTCTTC.

J is TRBJ1-2 and V is TRBV28; D remains unclear. The germline CDR1 and CDR2 sequences are MDHEN and SYDVKM. CDR3 length equals 13 residues. V lost 6 bases, J lost 7 bases, and 15 bases lay in between. The CDR3 sequence is CASRPPGGIGYTF. CDR3 bases: TGTGCCAGCAGACCCCCTGGAGGTATTGGCTACACCTTC.

This rearrangement joins TRBV10-3 to TRBJ2-5, with D maybe TRBD1 (6 bases). V was clipped by 6 bases and J by 0 bases, with 8 bases between them. CDR1 and CDR2 from the germline V gene are ENHRY and SYGVKD. The CDR3 has 13 residues. CDR3 coding DNA: TGTGCCATCAGGGCAGGGGACCAAGAGACCCAGTACTTC. Its translation: CAIRAGDQETQYF.

V gene TRBV12-3 or TRBV12-4 combines with J gene TRBJ2-7; D call uncertain. Trimming shortened V by 3 bases and J by 3 bases, and 15 bases separated the two germline ends. The CDR3 spans 15 residues. CDR3 DNA: TGTGCCAGCAGTTTGTCGGCTAGATTGAGCTACGAGCAGTACTTC. Its protein is CASSLSARLSYEQYF.

The chain employs TRBV12-3 or TRBV12-4 and TRBJ2-5, with 9 bases matching TRBD2. The V gene end was trimmed by 6 bases and the J gene end by 5 bases; junction bases not matched to a gene: 10. There are 15 residues in the CDR3. The CDR3 is CASRTSGRLFETQYF. The DNA for the CDR3 is TGTGCCAGCAGGACTAGCGGTCGCCTCTTTGAGACCCAGTACTTC.

As concerns this clonotype: The junction differs from germline at one of its ends, possibly a read error. J is TRBJ2-1 and V is TRBV2, with TRBD1 identical over 10 bases. The CDR3 loop spans 21 amino acids. Germline CDR1 reads SNHLY; CDR2 reads FYNNEI. The CDR3 region has the DNA TGTGCCAGCAGTGGGAGTGTCGGACAGGGGGATTGGAGGGAGAGGTACAATGAGCGGTTCTTC. It codes for CASSGSVGQGDWRERYNERFF.

Only a few counts were recorded for this clonotype. The genes are TRBV9 and TRBJ2-2; no clear D gene. V was clipped by 0 bases and J by 4 bases, with 10 bases between them. CDR1 is SGDLS and CDR2 is YYNGEE in the germline V gene. This CDR3 is 15 amino acids long. CDR3 in amino acids: CASSVEPSSTGELFF. The CDR3 DNA reads TGTGCCAGCAGCGTAGAGCCTTCTAGCACCGGGGAGCTGTTTTTT.

In this sample, this clonotype turned up many times. The rearrangement uses TRBV20-1 and TRBJ1-3; possible D gene TRBD1, 5 bases. The CDR3 has 11 residues. In germline, CDR1 is DFQATT, CDR2 SNEGSKA (reference sequence). Trimming pared 5 bases from V and 4 bases from J, leaving 6 bases between. The CDR3 spells CSAEGGNTIYF. The CDR3 DNA is TGCAGTGCTGAGGGGGGAAACACCATATATTTT.

This clonotype was detected once. The rearrangement joins TRBV11-1 to TRBJ2-7, with D hard to call. From germline, CDR1 is SGHAT and CDR2 FQDESV (reference sequence). V gave up 1 base and J gave up 6 bases, with 16 bases separating them. This CDR3 is 15 amino acids long. Here the CDR3 DNA reads TGTGCCAGCAGCTTAGGAGGCGGCGGCTTGAGCGAGCAGTACTTC. It is translated as CASSLGGGGLSEQYF.

The sample holds a few counts of this clonotype. This rearrangement joins TRBV30 to TRBJ1-4; D gene uncertain. The CDR3 has 14 residues. Germline loops: CDR1 GTSNPN, CDR2 SVGIG (reference sequence). V gave up 2 bases and J gave up 7 bases, with 14 bases separating them. CDR3 coding DNA: TGTGCCTGGAGTTCGGGCCAGTCGACTGAAAAACTGTTTTTT. Protein sequence: CAWSSGQSTEKLFF.

The V call is TRBV14, the J call TRBJ1-2, with D hard to call. Germline V gene data show CDR1 as SGHDN and CDR2 as FVKESK. V was shortened by 4 bases and J by 5 bases, with 14 bases between the two germline ends. There are 14 residues in the CDR3. In nucleotides, the CDR3 is TGTGCCAGCAGCCCCCTCGGCGGGGAATATGGCTACACCTTC. Translated, it gives CASSPLGGEYGYTF.

This clonotype occurred a few times. This chain joins TRBV5-1 and TRBJ2-1; 7 bases line up with TRBD2. Losses at the gene ends were 0 bases for V and 6 bases for J; bases not matched to a gene: 3. The CDR3 length is 14 residues. From germline, CDR1 is SGHRS and CDR2 YFSETQ. CDR3 bases: TGCGCCAGCAGCTTGGTGGGGGGGGGCAATGAGCAGTTCTTC. It encodes CASSLVGGGNEQFF.

The CDR3 is CASSLANPDTQYF. The CDR3 DNA sequence: TGTGCCAGCAGCTTAGCGAACCCAGATACGCAGTATTTT. The chain joins TRBV7-2 to TRBJ2-3; D not resolved. The length of the CDR3 is 13 residues. With 0 bases removed from V and 4 bases from J, the gap between germline ends came to 5 bases. Germline V lookup: CDR1 SGHTA, CDR2 FQGNSA.

The chain carries TRBV7-2 and TRBJ2-3, with D unclear. The CDR3 spans 14 residues. Trimming cost V 2 bases and J 0 bases, with 6 bases left between them. Germline lookup yields CDR1 SGHTA and CDR2 FQGNSA. This chain's CDR3 is CASSLMLSTDTQYF. The CDR3 nucleotides read TGTGCCAGCAGCTTAATGCTCAGCACAGATACGCAGTATTTT. Full variable domain (rest looked up from reference TRBV7-2 and TRBJ2-3): GAGVSQSPSNKVTEKGKDVELRCDPISGHTALYWYRQSLGQGLEFLIYFQGNSAPDKSGLPSDRFSAERTGGSVSTLTIQRTQQEDSAVYLCASSLMLSTDTQYFGPGTRLTVL.

This clonotype came up many times. This chain connects TRBV11-3 to TRBJ2-3, with 10 positions matching TRBD2. The CDR3 runs to 15 residues. V gave up 6 bases and J gave up 6 bases; unmatched junction bases: 9. The germline V gene has CDR1 SGHNT and CDR2 YENEEA. The CDR3 spells CASRLRLAGVDTQYF. The CDR3 DNA is TGTGCCAGCAGACTGAGGCTAGCGGGAGTGGATACGCAGTATTTT.

This clonotype has more than one count but fewer than ten. The V gene is TRBV18, the J gene TRBJ2-1, with 13 bases identical to TRBD2. The CDR3 has 16 amino acids. The germline V gene has CDR1 KGHSH and CDR2 LQKENI. The trim removed 3 bases at V and 7 bases at J, leaving 6 bases unmatched. The DNA of the CDR3 is TGTGCCAGCTCACCCCGGACTAGCGGGAGTGGGAATGAGCAGTTCTTC. Protein product: CASSPRTSGSGNEQFF.

In this sample, this clonotype turned up a few times. The chain couples TRBV5-4 to TRBJ2-3; 7 bases agree with TRBD1. Unmatched junction bases numbered 7, after V lost 5 bases and J lost 1 base. Germline CDR1 reads SGHNT; CDR2 reads YYREEE (reference sequence). This CDR3 contains 15 residues. CDR3 region: CASSRIGQGTDTQYF. The CDR3 DNA is TGTGCCAGCAGTCGAATCGGACAGGGCACAGATACGCAGTATTTT.

This clonotype was detected many times. The V call is TRBV7-9, the J call TRBJ1-1; D not certain. V lost 5 bases and J lost 3, with 10 bases in between. Germline assignment: CDR1 SEHNR and CDR2 FQNEAQ (reference sequence). There are 13 residues in the CDR3. The CDR3 spells CASSDGRYTEAFF. The CDR3, as DNA: TGTGCCAGCAGCGATGGACGGTACACTGAAGCTTTCTTT.

V gene TRBV24-1 combines with J gene TRBJ2-3, with D possibly TRBD2 on 6 matching bases. The CDR3 has 14 amino acids. Trimming pared 5 bases from V and 3 bases from J, leaving 11 bases between. In germline, CDR1 is KGHDR, CDR2 SFDVKD. CDR3 in amino acids: CATSVGTLTDTQYF. As DNA, the CDR3 is TGTGCCACCAGTGTTGGGACTTTGACAGATACGCAGTATTTT.

The V gene is TRBV5-5, the J gene TRBJ1-4; 10 bases are a match to TRBD1. Trimming cost V 4 bases and J 3 bases; bases outside gene matches: 6. CDR3 size: 16 residues. Germline V gene data show CDR1 as SGHKS and CDR2 as YYEKEE (reference sequence). CDR3 sequence reads: CASSHDRGQSNEKLFF. CDR3 bases: TGTGCCAGCAGCCACGACAGGGGGCAGTCTAATGAAAAACTGTTTTTT.

The chain couples TRBV13 to TRBJ2-1; no firm D call. V lost 3 bases and J lost 7, with 10 bases in between. The V gene's germline CDR1 is PRHDT and CDR2 FYEKMQ (reference sequence). The CDR3 length is 13 residues. In nucleotides, the CDR3 is TGTGCCAGCAGCTTGGGCCCACGGAATGAGCAGTTCTTC. Translation: CASSLGPRNEQFF.

With regard to this clonotype: This sequence may be a read error, since a much larger clone differs from it by one base. This rearrangement joins TRBV11-2 to TRBJ1-1, with D perhaps matching TRBD1 (5 bases). CDR1 is SGHAT and CDR2 is FQNNGV in the germline V gene. This CDR3 is 16 amino acids long. The CDR3 coding sequence is TGTGCCAGCAGCTTAATTCAGGGTTGGGTAGACACTGTAGCTTTCTTT. As protein: CASSLIQGWVDTVAFF.

This clonotype turned up a few times. The chain is built from TRBV4-2 and TRBJ2-3; TRBD2 agrees at 10 bases. The CDR3 covers 20 residues. Unmatched junction bases numbered 15, after V lost 1 base and J lost 2 bases. From germline, CDR1 is LGHNA and CDR2 YNFKEQ. The CDR3 loop is CASSQVFLGEREGDTDTQYF. The CDR3 coding sequence is TGTGCCAGCAGCCAAGTATTCCTGGGGGAGCGGGAGGGCGACACAGATACGCAGTATTTT.